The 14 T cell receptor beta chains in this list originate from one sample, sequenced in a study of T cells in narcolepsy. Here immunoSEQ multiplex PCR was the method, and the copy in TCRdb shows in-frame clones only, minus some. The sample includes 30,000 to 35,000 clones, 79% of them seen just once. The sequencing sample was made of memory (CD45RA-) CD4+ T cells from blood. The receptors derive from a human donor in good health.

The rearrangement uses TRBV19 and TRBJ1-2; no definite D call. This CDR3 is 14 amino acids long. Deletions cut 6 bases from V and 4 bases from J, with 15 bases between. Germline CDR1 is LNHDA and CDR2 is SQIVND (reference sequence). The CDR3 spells CASSPDPVAYGYTF. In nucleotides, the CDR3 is TGTGCCAGTAGCCCAGACCCAGTCGCCTATGGCTACACCTTC.

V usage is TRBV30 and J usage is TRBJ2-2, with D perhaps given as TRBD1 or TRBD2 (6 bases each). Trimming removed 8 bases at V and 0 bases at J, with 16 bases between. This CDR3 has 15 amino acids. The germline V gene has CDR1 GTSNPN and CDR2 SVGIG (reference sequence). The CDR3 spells CAGRGATPNTGELFF. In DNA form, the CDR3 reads TGTGCCGGAAGGGGGGCGACACCGAACACCGGGGAGCTGTTTTTT.

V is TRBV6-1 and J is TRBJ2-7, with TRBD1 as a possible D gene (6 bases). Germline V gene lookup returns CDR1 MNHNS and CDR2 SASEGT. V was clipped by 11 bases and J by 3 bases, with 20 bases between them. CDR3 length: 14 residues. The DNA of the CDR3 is TGTGCCGGGACGAAAACAGGGACCCTCTACGAGCAGTACTTC. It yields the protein CAGTKTGTLYEQYF.

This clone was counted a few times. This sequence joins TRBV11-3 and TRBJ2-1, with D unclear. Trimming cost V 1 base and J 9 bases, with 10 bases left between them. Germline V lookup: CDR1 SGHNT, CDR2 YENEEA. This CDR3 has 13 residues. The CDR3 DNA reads TGTGCCAGCAGCTTAGCTAGAACATCTGAGCAGTTCTTC. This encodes CASSLARTSEQFF.

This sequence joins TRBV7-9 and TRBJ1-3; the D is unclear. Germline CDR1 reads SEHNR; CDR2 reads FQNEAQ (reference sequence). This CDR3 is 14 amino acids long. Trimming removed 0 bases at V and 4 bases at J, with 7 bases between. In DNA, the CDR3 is TGTGCCAGCAGCTTAGCGGCCCAGGGAAACACCATATATTTT. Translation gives CASSLAAQGNTIYF. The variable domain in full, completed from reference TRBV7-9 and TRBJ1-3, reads DTGVSQNPRHKITKRGQNVTFRCDPISEHNRLYWYRQTLGQGPEFLTYFQNEAQLEKSRLLSDRFSAERPKGSFSTLEIQRTEQGDSAMYLCASSLAAQGNTIYFGEGSWLTVV.

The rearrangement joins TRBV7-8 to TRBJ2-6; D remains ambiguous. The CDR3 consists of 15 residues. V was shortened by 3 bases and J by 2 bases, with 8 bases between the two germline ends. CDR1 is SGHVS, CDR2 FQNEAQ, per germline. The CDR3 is CASSFSGTGANVLTF. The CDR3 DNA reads TGTGCCAGCAGCTTTTCCGGCACTGGGGCCAACGTCCTGACTTTC.

The CDR3 DNA is TGTGCCAGCAGTAAAATCCCGTTAGAGAGTACGTTCTTC. Encoded protein: CASSKIPLESTFF. The chain has TRBV6-5 and TRBJ2-1; D gene unclear. Trimming shortened V by 5 bases and J by 15 bases, and 20 bases separated the two germline ends. Per the germline V gene, CDR1 is MNHEY and CDR2 is SVGAGI. The CDR3 loop spans 13 amino acids.

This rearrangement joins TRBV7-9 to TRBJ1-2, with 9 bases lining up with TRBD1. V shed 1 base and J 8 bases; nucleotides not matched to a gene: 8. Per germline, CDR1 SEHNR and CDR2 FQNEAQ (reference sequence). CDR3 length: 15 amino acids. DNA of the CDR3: TGTGCCAGCAGCTTAGGGGACAGGGAACTAGGCGGCTACACCTTC. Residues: CASSLGDRELGGYTF.

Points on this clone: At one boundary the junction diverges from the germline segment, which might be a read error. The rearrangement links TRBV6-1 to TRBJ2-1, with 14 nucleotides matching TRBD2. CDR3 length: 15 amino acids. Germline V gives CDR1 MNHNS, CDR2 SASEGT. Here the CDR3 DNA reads TGTGCCAGCAGTACGGGACTAGCGGGAGACAAGGAGCAGTTCTTC. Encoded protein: CASSTGLAGDKEQFF.

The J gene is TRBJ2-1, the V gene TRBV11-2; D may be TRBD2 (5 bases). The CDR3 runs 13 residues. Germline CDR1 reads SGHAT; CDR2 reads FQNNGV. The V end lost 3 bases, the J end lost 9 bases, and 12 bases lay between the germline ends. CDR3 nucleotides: TGTGCCAGCAGCTTGGAGAGGGATTCTGAGCAGTTCTTC. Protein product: CASSLERDSEQFF.

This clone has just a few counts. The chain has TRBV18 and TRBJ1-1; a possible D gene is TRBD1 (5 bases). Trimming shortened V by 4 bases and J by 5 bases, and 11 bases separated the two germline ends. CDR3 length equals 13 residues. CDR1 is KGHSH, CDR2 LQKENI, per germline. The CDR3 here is CASSQNSGTEAFF. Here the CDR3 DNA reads TGTGCCAGCTCACAAAATTCAGGGACTGAAGCTTTCTTT.

CDR3 sequence: CAWSANSREQYF. The CDR3 DNA reads TGTGCCTGGAGTGCGAACAGTCGCGAGCAGTACTTC. The rearrangement uses TRBV30 and TRBJ2-7; D gene uncertain. V gave up 1 base and J gave up 6 bases, with 10 bases separating them. Per the germline V gene, CDR1 is GTSNPN and CDR2 is SVGIG (reference sequence). This CDR3 is built from 12 residues.

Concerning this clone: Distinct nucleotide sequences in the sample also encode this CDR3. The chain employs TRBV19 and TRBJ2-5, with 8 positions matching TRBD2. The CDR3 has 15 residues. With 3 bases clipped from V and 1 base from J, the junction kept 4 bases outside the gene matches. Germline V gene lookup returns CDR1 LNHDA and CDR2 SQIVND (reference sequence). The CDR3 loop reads CASSIGLAGQETQYF. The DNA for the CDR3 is TGTGCCAGTAGTATTGGGCTAGCGGGCCAAGAGACCCAGTACTTC.

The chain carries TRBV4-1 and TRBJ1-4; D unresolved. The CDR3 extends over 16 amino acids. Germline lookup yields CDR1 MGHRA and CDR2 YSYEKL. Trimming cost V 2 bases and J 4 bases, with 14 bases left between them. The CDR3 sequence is CASSQSMAGNNEKLFF. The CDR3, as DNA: TGCGCCAGCAGCCAAAGCATGGCAGGAAATAATGAAAAACTGTTTTTT.